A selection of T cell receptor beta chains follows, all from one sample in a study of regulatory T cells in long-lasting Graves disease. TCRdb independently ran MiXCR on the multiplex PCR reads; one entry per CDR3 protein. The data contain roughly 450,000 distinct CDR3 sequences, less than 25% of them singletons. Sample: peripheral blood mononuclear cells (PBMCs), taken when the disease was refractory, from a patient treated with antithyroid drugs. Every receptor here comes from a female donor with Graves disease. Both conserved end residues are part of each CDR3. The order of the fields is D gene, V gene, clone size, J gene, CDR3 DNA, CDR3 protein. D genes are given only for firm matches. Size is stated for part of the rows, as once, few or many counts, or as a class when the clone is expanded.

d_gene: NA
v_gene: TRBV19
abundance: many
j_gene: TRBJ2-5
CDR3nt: TGTGCCAGTAGTACCCGACCCCCCGAAGTCGAGACCCAGTACTTC
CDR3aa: CASSTRPPEVETQYF

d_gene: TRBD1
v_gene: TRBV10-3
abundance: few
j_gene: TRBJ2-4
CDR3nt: TGTGCCATCAGTGAACAAAGACAGGGTAATGACATTCAGTACTTC
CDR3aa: CAISEQRQGNDIQYF

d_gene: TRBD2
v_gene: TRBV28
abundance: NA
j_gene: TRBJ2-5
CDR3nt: TGTGCCAGCAGTTCTTCACTCCGGGTAGCGGGAGGTGGCGAGACCCAGTACTTC
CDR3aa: CASSSSLRVAGGGETQYF

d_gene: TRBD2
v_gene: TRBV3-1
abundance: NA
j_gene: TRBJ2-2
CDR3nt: TGTGCCAGCAGGGGGAGGTGGGCTAGCGGGATCGACACCGGGGAGCTGTTTTTT
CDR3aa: CASRGRWASGIDTGELFF

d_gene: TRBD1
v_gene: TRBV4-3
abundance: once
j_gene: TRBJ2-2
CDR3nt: TGCGCCAGCAGCCAAGGGAGTGGACAGGGGGCGGACACCGGGGAGCTGTTTTTT
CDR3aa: CASSQGSGQGADTGELFF

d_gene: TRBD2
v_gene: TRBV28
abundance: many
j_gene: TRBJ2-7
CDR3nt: TGTGCCACCCTGGGCGGGAGAACCTACGAGCAGTACTTC
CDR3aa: CATLGGRTYEQYF

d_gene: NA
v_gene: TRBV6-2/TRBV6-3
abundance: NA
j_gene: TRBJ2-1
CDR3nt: TGTGCCAGCAGCGCCGGGACACCCTACTTGTACAATGAGCAGTTCTTC
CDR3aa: CASSAGTPYLYNEQFF

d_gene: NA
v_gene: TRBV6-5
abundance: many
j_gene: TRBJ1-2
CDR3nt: TGTGCCAGCAGTTACACGGGGGCGGCTGGCTACACCTTC
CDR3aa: CASSYTGAAGYTF

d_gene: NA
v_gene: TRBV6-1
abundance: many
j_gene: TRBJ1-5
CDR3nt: TGTGCCAGCAGTGTGTGGGGTCAGCCCCAGCATTTT
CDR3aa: CASSVWGQPQHF

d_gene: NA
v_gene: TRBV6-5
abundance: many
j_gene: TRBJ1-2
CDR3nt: TGTGCCAGCAGTTTGGGGGGGGACCCATATGGCTACACCTTC
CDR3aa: CASSLGGDPYGYTF

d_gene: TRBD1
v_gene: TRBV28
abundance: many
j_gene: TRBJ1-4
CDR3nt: TGTGCCAGCAGTTTGGACAGGGGAATTGAAAAACTGTTTTTT
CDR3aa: CASSLDRGIEKLFF

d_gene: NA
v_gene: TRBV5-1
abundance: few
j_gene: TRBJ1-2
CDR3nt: TGCGCCAGCAGCTGGCCCAGGGACACCTATGGCTACACCTTC
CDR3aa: CASSWPRDTYGYTF

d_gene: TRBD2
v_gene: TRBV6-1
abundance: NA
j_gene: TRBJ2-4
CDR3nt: TGTGCCAGCAGTGAAGCGGGAGGGCTGCTGTCGAACATTCAGTACTTC
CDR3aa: CASSEAGGLLSNIQYF

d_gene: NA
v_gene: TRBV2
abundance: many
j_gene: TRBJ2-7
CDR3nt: TGTGCCAGCAGTGAAAACCGCGGCTCCTACGAGCAGTACTTC
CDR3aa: CASSENRGSYEQYF

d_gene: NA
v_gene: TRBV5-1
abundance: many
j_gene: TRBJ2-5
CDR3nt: TGTGCCAGCAGCTTGGCCCTTTTCCAAGAGACCCAGTACTTC
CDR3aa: CASSLALFQETQYF

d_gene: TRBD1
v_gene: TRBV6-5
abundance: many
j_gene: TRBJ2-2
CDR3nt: TGTGCCAGCAGTTCTGACCGGATGACAGGGCTGCCCGGGGAGCTGTTTTTT
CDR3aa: CASSSDRMTGLPGELFF

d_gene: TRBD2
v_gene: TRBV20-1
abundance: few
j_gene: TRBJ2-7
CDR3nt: TGCAGTGCTGGAGATCCGGGACTAGCGGGAGTTTTCTACGAGCAGTACTTC
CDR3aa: CSAGDPGLAGVFYEQYF